The 10 T cell receptor beta chains below come from one sample, sequenced in a study of CD8+ T cells in alopecia areata. It was cDNA, reverse transcribed from extracted RNA, that served as the sequencing template. The method was immunoSEQ multiplex PCR; TCRdb's version includes in-frame clones alone and lacks a portion of them. The sample yields 270,000 or so clones, roughly 64% seen once. The treatment is: oral pan-JAK inhibitor, 5-10 mg twice daily. The sequenced sample was CD4+ T cells sorted from blood, obtained at week 24, from a patient treated with tofacitinib. Every receptor here comes from a human donor with alopecia areata.

The genes are TRBV5-4 and TRBJ2-1; the D gene is possibly TRBD2 (5 bases). The CDR3 is made up of 10 amino acids. Germline lookup yields CDR1 SGHNT and CDR2 YYREEE (reference sequence). This CDR3 is CAESRDEQFF. CDR3 nucleotides: TGTGCAGAGTCGAGGGATGAGCAGTTCTTC.

With respect to this clone: A read error may produce the germline difference seen at one junction end. The chain carries TRBV5-1 and TRBJ2-7; 11 nucleotides match TRBD2. CDR3 length equals 13 residues. Per germline, CDR1 SGHRS and CDR2 YFSETQ. CDR3 DNA: TGCGCCAGCAGCTTGGCCCCGACTAGCGGGGTTCACTTC. The encoded protein is CASSLAPTSGVHF.

The chain joins TRBV5-1 to TRBJ2-3; 12 nucleotides match TRBD2. In germline, CDR1 is SGHRS, CDR2 YFSETQ. The CDR3 consists of 15 residues. Germline trimming cut 9 bases from V and 2 bases from J; bases unmatched to any gene: 7. CDR3 protein: CATRLAGVPTDTQYF. The CDR3 DNA sequence: TGCGCCACCCGACTAGCGGGGGTGCCCACAGATACGCAGTATTTT.

The V and J genes are TRBV27 and TRBJ1-6, with TRBD1 matching 8 bases. Germline CDR1 and CDR2: MNHEY and SMNVEV (reference sequence). This CDR3 spans 14 amino acids. Losses at the gene ends were 9 bases for V and 8 bases for J; bases not matched to a gene: 9. This CDR3 reads CASTRTGTHSPLHF. CDR3 bases: TGTGCCAGTACACGGACAGGGACACATTCACCCCTCCACTTT.

The chain uses TRBV23-1 and TRBJ1-3; weak D call: TRBD1 (6 bases). TRBV23-1 is flagged as an ORF with uncertain function. V was cut by 8 bases and J by 1 base, with 21 bases left in between. CDR3 length equals 17 residues. The CDR3 DNA reads TGCGCCAGCGCTATGGGAGGACAGAAGACTTCTGGAAACACCATATATTTT. This encodes CASAMGGQKTSGNTIYF.

The table lists this clone with a few counts. V is TRBV7-2 and J is TRBJ2-6; D not certain. V lost 5 bases and J 4 bases, leaving 21 bases between the germline ends. Germline V gene lookup returns CDR1 SGHTA and CDR2 FQGNSA. The CDR3 contains 18 residues. CDR3 bases: TGTGCCAGCAGCCCTAGAGCCCTCTCGTCTCTGGGGGCCAACGTCCTGACTTTC. It codes for CASSPRALSSLGANVLTF.

The rearrangement joins TRBV30 to TRBJ2-2, with D possibly being TRBD2 (5 bases). Germline-derived CDR1 and CDR2 are GTSNPN and SVGIG (reference sequence). This CDR3 has 12 amino acids. The ends were cut back, 2 bases at V and 6 bases at J, with 7 bases in the middle. CDR3 in DNA: TGTGCCTGGAGTTCGGGGTCCGGGGAGCTGTTTTTT. It translates to CAWSSGSGELFF.

In this sample, this clone turned up a few times. The rearrangement uses TRBV7-2 and TRBJ2-1; 9 bases map to TRBD2. In germline, CDR1 is SGHTA, CDR2 FQGNSA. V lost 5 bases, J lost 1 base, and 3 bases stayed unmatched. The CDR3 has 15 amino acids. CDR3 loop: CASSPTSGSYNEQFF. The CDR3 DNA follows: TGTGCCAGCAGCCCCACTAGCGGGTCCTACAATGAGCAGTTCTTC.

This clone came up a few times. The chain recombines TRBV15 with TRBJ1-6; possibly TRBD1 for D (5 bases). The CDR3 has 12 amino acids. Looked up from germline, CDR1 is LNHNV and CDR2 is YYDKDF (reference sequence). Trimming stripped 8 bases from V and 10 bases from J, with 12 bases between. As DNA, the CDR3 is TGTGCCACCGCGCTTCAGGGATCACCCCTCCACTTT. It is translated as CATALQGSPLHF.

The V and J genes are TRBV29-1 and TRBJ2-7; D is possibly TRBD1 or TRBD2 (5 bases each). V was cut by 3 bases and J by 0 bases, with 15 bases left in between. The germline V gene has CDR1 SQVTM and CDR2 ANQGSEA. The CDR3 spans 15 residues. The CDR3 region has the DNA TGCAGCGTTGATCTTCGGGGACGGACCTCCTACGAGCAGTACTTC. Translating it yields CSVDLRGRTSYEQYF.